This entry lists 32 T cell receptor beta chains sequenced from one sample in a study of STAT5B mutations in CD4+ large granular lymphocyte leukemia. Only in-frame clones appear in the TCRdb table, and some are missing; sequencing was by immunoSEQ multiplex PCR. Here the sample spans roughly 48,000 clones, about three quarters being singletons. Sequencing was done on a sample of CD4+ T cells from blood buffy coats. All receptors derive from a human donor in good health.

The J gene is TRBJ2-2, the V gene TRBV5-1; TRBD1 matches 8 bases. There are 15 residues in the CDR3. The ends lost 0 bases at V and 6 bases at J; junction bases unmatched: 4. Per the germline V gene, CDR1 is SGHRS and CDR2 is YFSETQ. CDR3 sequence (DNA): TGCGCCAGCAGCTTGGATATGACAGGGGCCGGGGAGCTGTTTTTT. This codes for CASSLDMTGAGELFF.

The chain recombines TRBV18 with TRBJ1-6; 10 nucleotides align to TRBD1. Germline V gene lookup returns CDR1 KGHSH and CDR2 LQKENI. Trimming cost V 6 bases and J 11 bases; bases outside gene matches: 13. This CDR3 region has 16 residues. In nucleotides, the CDR3 is TGTGCCAGCTCCCCGGCTGGGACAGGGGCTACGACACCCCTCCACTTT. It yields the protein CASSPAGTGATTPLHF.

The chain joins TRBV28 to TRBJ1-5; 7 nucleotides agree with TRBD1. This CDR3 is 15 amino acids long. In germline, CDR1 is MDHEN, CDR2 SYDVKM. The ends lost 6 bases at V and 2 bases at J; junction bases unmatched: 7. This chain's CDR3 is CASSPDREGNQPQHF. The CDR3, as DNA: TGTGCCAGCAGCCCCGACAGGGAGGGCAATCAGCCCCAGCATTTT.

The rearrangement uses TRBV27 and TRBJ2-2, with no clear D. V lost 1 base to trimming and J lost 9 bases, with 18 bases between them. The CDR3 runs to 16 residues. CDR1 and CDR2 from the germline V gene are MNHEY and SMNVEV (reference sequence). For the CDR3, the DNA is TGTGCCAGCAGTTTATTTGTCAGCCGAAACGTAAGGGAGCTGTTTTTT. It encodes CASSLFVSRNVRELFF.

This clone was seen a single time. V gene TRBV11-3 combines with J gene TRBJ1-2; the match to TRBD1 covers 8 bases. Germline V lookup: CDR1 SGHNT, CDR2 YENEEA. J gave up 3 bases and V 5 bases, and 8 bases lay outside the gene matches. The CDR3 has 15 residues. CDR3 in amino acids: CASSPTWDRYYGYTF. The CDR3 DNA follows: TGTGCCAGCAGCCCTACCTGGGACAGGTACTATGGCTACACCTTC.

V is TRBV7-3 and J is TRBJ2-1; D possibly corresponds to TRBD2 (5 bases). Germline V gene lookup returns CDR1 SGHTA and CDR2 FQGTGA. The CDR3 extends over 13 amino acids. V was clipped by 1 base and J by 8 bases, with 9 bases between them. This CDR3 reads CASSLSGSDEQFF. CDR3 sequence (DNA): TGTGCCAGCAGCTTAAGCGGGTCGGATGAGCAGTTCTTC.

The chain carries TRBV7-8 and TRBJ1-4; unclear D gene. The germline CDR1 and CDR2 sequences are SGHVS and FQNEAQ. This CDR3 spans 18 amino acids. V lost 0 bases to trimming and J lost 0 bases, with 14 bases between them. In DNA, the CDR3 is TGTGCCAGCAGCTTAGCGGATTGTGGCAGTGCAACTAATGAAAAACTGTTTTTT. Its translation: CASSLADCGSATNEKLFF.

V gene TRBV10-2 combines with J gene TRBJ2-7, with 10 positions matching TRBD2. The J segment lost 0 bases and the V segment lost 2 bases, leaving 7 bases of the junction unmatched. Germline CDR1 reads WSHSY; CDR2 reads SAAADI. The CDR3 covers 17 residues. The CDR3: CASSEIAGGPSSYEQYF. In DNA form, the CDR3 reads TGCGCCAGCAGTGAGATAGCGGGGGGACCAAGCTCCTACGAGCAGTACTTC.

V is TRBV10-3 and J is TRBJ2-1; 10 bases align to TRBD2. With V trimmed by 9 bases and J by 8 bases, 13 bases remained unmatched. The CDR3 has 15 amino acids. The germline CDR1 and CDR2 sequences are ENHRY and SYGVKD. CDR3 DNA sequence: TGTGCCATGAAGGTTGGGAGCGGGGGGGCGGATGAGCAGTTCTTC. As protein: CAMKVGSGGADEQFF.

The chain joins TRBV6-6 to TRBJ1-5; perhaps TRBD1 as D (5 bases). V was cut by 2 bases and J by 5 bases, with 10 bases left in between. The CDR3 spans 14 residues. Per the germline V gene, CDR1 is MNHNY and CDR2 is SVGAGI (reference sequence). CDR3: CASSYQGWDQPQHF. The CDR3 nucleotides are TGTGCCAGCAGTTACCAGGGCTGGGATCAGCCCCAGCATTTT.

The genes are TRBV2 and TRBJ1-5; 7 bases are a match to TRBD1. The CDR3 consists of 17 residues. CDR1 and CDR2 from the germline V gene are SNHLY and FYNNEI. V shed 6 bases, J shed 4 bases, and the junction held 15 bases outside the gene matches. This chain's CDR3 is CASSPSRATGTNQPQHF. The CDR3 DNA follows: TGTGCCAGCAGCCCGAGCAGGGCGACAGGGACGAATCAGCCCCAGCATTTT.

V and J are TRBV28 and TRBJ1-1; D unclear. Germline V gene sequence: CDR1 MDHEN, CDR2 SYDVKM. The germline V and J ends were trimmed by 8 bases and 3 bases, with 13 bases remaining between them. The CDR3 runs to 13 residues. The CDR3 loop is CASGRQEDTEAFF. CDR3 DNA sequence: TGTGCCAGCGGCCGCCAGGAGGACACTGAAGCTTTCTTT.

The V gene is TRBV27, the J gene TRBJ2-3; a possible D gene is TRBD2 (5 bases). V was trimmed by 7 bases and J by 6 bases, leaving 14 bases between them. The CDR3 contains 13 residues. Germline V lookup: CDR1 MNHEY, CDR2 SMNVEV (reference sequence). The CDR3 nucleotides are TGTGCCAGCACGAGGCGGGTAGGTGATACGCAGTATTTT. Its translation is CASTRRVGDTQYF.

The genes are TRBV28 and TRBJ2-3, with 8 bases that match TRBD2. The CDR3 runs 14 residues. J lost 6 bases, V lost 6 bases, and 8 bases had no gene match. From germline, CDR1 is MDHEN and CDR2 SYDVKM. The CDR3 DNA is TGTGCCAGCAGACTCGGGGGGGCCGGGGATACGCAGTATTTT. This sequence encodes CASRLGGAGDTQYF.

The chain uses TRBV2 and TRBJ2-1; TRBD2 agrees at 7 bases. V was clipped by 4 bases and J by 4 bases; unmatched bases: 4. Germline V gene sequence: CDR1 SNHLY, CDR2 FYNNEI. This CDR3 contains 14 residues. The CDR3 DNA follows: TGTGCCAGCAGTGGCCTAGCGGTATACAATGAGCAGTTCTTC. Protein: CASSGLAVYNEQFF.

The chain joins TRBV27 to TRBJ2-7; D might be TRBD1 or TRBD2, each matching 5 bases. The germline V and J ends were trimmed by 5 bases and 6 bases, with 14 bases remaining between them. The CDR3 length is 13 residues. Looked up from germline, CDR1 is MNHEY and CDR2 is SMNVEV (reference sequence). CDR3 loop: CASSATGQSEQYF. As DNA, the CDR3 is TGTGCCAGCAGTGCCACGGGGCAGTCCGAGCAGTACTTC.

This chain connects TRBV5-4 to TRBJ1-2; D possibly corresponds to TRBD1 (5 bases). Germline V lookup: CDR1 SGHNT, CDR2 YYREEE (reference sequence). V lost 7 bases to trimming and J lost 3 bases, with 13 bases between them. The CDR3 runs 13 residues. As DNA, the CDR3 is TGTGCCAGCCAGGATGGGGGTGACTATGGCTACACCTTC. This translates into CASQDGGDYGYTF.

The sample holds one count of this clone. This rearrangement joins TRBV18 to TRBJ1-5; TRBD1 matches 7 bases. Per germline, CDR1 KGHSH and CDR2 LQKENI. CDR3 size: 16 residues. With 2 bases clipped from V and 3 bases from J, the junction kept 7 bases outside the gene matches. CDR3 in amino acids: CASSPYTQGNNQPQHF. CDR3 in DNA: TGTGCCAGCTCACCATATACACAGGGGAACAATCAGCCCCAGCATTTT.

CDR3 loop: CASSLRVGAGGLTGELFF. In DNA, the CDR3 is TGTGCCAGCAGCTTAAGGGTCGGAGCGGGGGGGCTTACCGGGGAGCTGTTTTTT. The J gene is TRBJ2-2, the V gene TRBV7-3, with 10 bases that match TRBD2. CDR3 length equals 18 residues. Germline loops: CDR1 SGHTA, CDR2 FQGTGA. The V gene end was trimmed by 1 base and the J gene end by 5 bases; junction bases not matched to a gene: 10.

The rearrangement links TRBV7-9 to TRBJ1-1; possibly TRBD1 for D (5 bases). Germline V lookup: CDR1 SEHNR, CDR2 FQNEAQ (reference sequence). The V end lost 3 bases, the J end lost 5 bases, and 13 bases lay between the germline ends. The CDR3 has 14 residues. CDR3 coding DNA: TGTGCCAGCAGCTTCCAGGGTAAGGTGACTGAAGCTTTCTTT. As protein: CASSFQGKVTEAFF.

This chain connects TRBV14 to TRBJ1-2, with TRBD1 matching over 7 bases. The V gene's germline CDR1 is SGHDN and CDR2 FVKESK. With V trimmed by 1 base and J by 8 bases, 10 bases remained unmatched. The CDR3 extends over 15 amino acids. The CDR3, as DNA: TGTGCCAGCAGCCAAGTCGTTAAGGGGGCTGGCGGCTACACCTTC. Amino acid sequence: CASSQVVKGAGGYTF.

This clone was found a few times. The chain recombines TRBV5-6 with TRBJ1-1; a weak D match, TRBD1 (6 bases). This CDR3 contains 15 residues. Germline-derived CDR1 and CDR2 are SGHDT and YYEEEE. Trimming took off 3 bases at V and 7 bases at J, with 19 bases between the two ends. The CDR3 loop is CASSSSENREGEAFF. CDR3 nucleotides: TGTGCCAGCAGCTCGTCGGAGAACAGGGAGGGTGAAGCTTTCTTT.

The rearrangement uses TRBV10-3 and TRBJ1-2; 10 bases are a match to TRBD1. Germline CDR1 is ENHRY and CDR2 is SYGVKD. The CDR3 has 17 residues. The ends lost 0 bases at V and 6 bases at J; junction bases unmatched: 10. For the CDR3, the DNA is TGTGCCATCAGTGAGTCGATGACAGGGGGCAGGGAAAATGGCTACACCTTC. This codes for CAISESMTGGRENGYTF.

There are a few counts of this clone. For the CDR3, the DNA is TGTGCCAGTAGTATGGGACAGGATACGCAGTATTTT. It yields the protein CASSMGQDTQYF. This chain joins TRBV19 and TRBJ2-3, with TRBD1 matching 7 bases. The V gene end was trimmed by 3 bases and the J gene end by 6 bases; junction bases not matched to a gene: 0. CDR3 size: 12 residues. The germline V gene encodes CDR1 LNHDA and CDR2 SQIVND (reference sequence). Variable domain in full (rest from reference TRBV19 and TRBJ2-3): DGGITQSPKYLFRKEGQNVTLSCEQNLNHDAMYWYRQDPGQGLRLIYYSQIVNDFQKGDIAEGYSVSREKKESFPLTVTSAQKNPTAFYLCASSMGQDTQYFGPGTRLTVL.

V is TRBV29-1 and J is TRBJ2-1; no reliable D call. The ends were cut back, 0 bases at V and 4 bases at J, with 4 bases in the middle. In germline, CDR1 is SQVTM, CDR2 ANQGSEA. The CDR3 sequence is 12 residues long. The CDR3 here is CSVEEGYNEQFF. CDR3 bases: TGCAGCGTTGAAGAAGGATACAATGAGCAGTTCTTC.

The J gene is TRBJ1-3, the V gene TRBV18; D call uncertain. The CDR3 totals 13 residues. Germline V CDR1 and CDR2: KGHSH, LQKENI. The V and J ends lost 2 bases and 3 bases respectively, with 5 bases between them. CDR3 sequence: CASSPGVGNTIYF. DNA for the CDR3: TGTGCCAGCTCACCAGGGGTTGGAAACACCATATATTTT. Looking up the rest from reference TRBV18 and TRBJ1-3 gives the full variable domain: NAGVMQNPRHLVRRRGQEARLRCSPMKGHSHVYWYRQLPEEGLKFMVYLQKENIIDESGMPKERFSAEFPKEGPSILRIQQVVRGDSAAYFCASSPGVGNTIYFGEGSWLTVV.

This rearrangement joins TRBV6-5 to TRBJ1-5; the D is unclear. The CDR3 consists of 12 residues. Looked up from germline, CDR1 is MNHEY and CDR2 is SVGAGI. V lost 6 bases and J 4 bases, leaving 7 bases between the germline ends. DNA of the CDR3: TGTGCCAGCAGCCAAGCGAATCAGCCCCAGCATTTT. Translating gives CASSQANQPQHF.

The chain carries TRBV10-3 and TRBJ2-7; a weak D match, TRBD1 (5 bases). Germline V CDR1 and CDR2: ENHRY, SYGVKD. The CDR3 runs to 13 residues. V was pared by 9 bases and J by 1 base, with 13 bases between. CDR3 region: CAIKNSGSYEQYV. DNA for the CDR3: TGTGCCATAAAAAATTCAGGGTCCTACGAGCAGTACGTC.

The V call is TRBV15, the J call TRBJ1-2, with no clear D. The V and J ends lost 0 bases and 4 bases respectively, with 9 bases between them. CDR1 and CDR2 (germline): LNHNV, YYDKDF (reference sequence). There are 14 residues in the CDR3. CDR3 coding DNA: TGTGCCACCAGCAGAGATTTCGGCAGCTATGGCTACACCTTC. The encoded protein is CATSRDFGSYGYTF.

This chain uses TRBV7-3 with TRBJ1-2, with 11 bases matching TRBD1. V shed 1 base, J shed 8 bases, and the junction held 15 bases outside the gene matches. The CDR3 loop spans 18 amino acids. Germline assignment: CDR1 SGHTA and CDR2 FQGTGA. CDR3: CASSLNGGQGAYGFGYTF. The CDR3 nucleotides read TGTGCCAGCAGCTTAAACGGCGGACAGGGGGCGTACGGCTTCGGCTACACCTTC.

A single count supports this clone. J is TRBJ2-5 and V is TRBV29-1; D remains unclear. The CDR3 is 13 residues long. V was shortened by 4 bases and J by 1 base, with 10 bases between the two germline ends. Germline V gives CDR1 SQVTM, CDR2 ANQGSEA. CDR3 sequence reads: CSVGTELQETQYF. The DNA of the CDR3 is TGCAGCGTTGGAACAGAACTCCAAGAGACCCAGTACTTC.

This clone was counted between two and nine times. The CDR3 coding sequence is TGTGCCAGCAGCCGGGGTGTCACAGATACGCAGTATTTT. Its translation is CASSRGVTDTQYF. The V and J genes are TRBV11-3 and TRBJ2-3; TRBD2 is a possible D gene (5 bases). CDR1 and CDR2 (germline): SGHNT, YENEEA. The CDR3 sequence is 13 residues long. The V end lost 5 bases, the J end lost 2 bases, and 8 bases lay between the germline ends.